A selection of T cell receptor beta chains follows, all from one sample in a study of CD8 T cells in ankylosing spondylitis. TCRdb passed the 5' RACE reads through MiXCR, listing each CDR3 protein once. The repertoire includes hundreds of thousands of distinct CDR3 sequences, approximately 24% of them detected once, and under 8% sits in the top ten. The sample taken for sequencing was blood, either unsorted or a sorted T cell fraction (not recorded which). These receptors were obtained from a male donor with ankylosing spondylitis or in good health (not recorded which). CDR3s include the opening cysteine and the closing phenylalanine or tryptophan. Fields, in order: V gene, J gene, D gene, CDR3 length, clone size, CDR3 DNA, CDR3 protein. A D gene is named only where the DNA matches it firmly. Some rows mark clone size as missing; the rest say once, few, many or name a class of expanded clone.

TRBV12-3/TRBV12-4,TRBJ2-7,-,13,many,TGTGCCAGCAGTTTACTAATGGGGCAGCGGTCTTACTTC,CASSLLMGQRSYF
TRBV6-2/TRBV6-3,TRBJ2-7,-,13,many,TGTGCCAGCAGTTACCGGACCGGGAGCGAGCAGTACTTC,CASSYRTGSEQYF
TRBV18,TRBJ2-7,-,14,-,TGTGCCAGCTTGGCCGGTAGCGACTCCTACGAGCAGTACTTC,CASLAGSDSYEQYF
TRBV20-1,TRBJ2-3,-,13,many,TGCAGTGCTAGCGGAGATAGCACAGATACGCAGTATTTT,CSASGDSTDTQYF
TRBV12-3/TRBV12-4,TRBJ1-6,-,17,few,TGTGCCAGCTCACTCGATTTCGCGGCTCCCTATAATTCACCCCTCCACTTT,CASSLDFAAPYNSPLHF
TRBV5-1,TRBJ2-1,TRBD1,15,many,TGCGCCAGCAGCTTGGAAAGGGGGCTGAGTAATGAGCAGTTCTTC,CASSLERGLSNEQFF
TRBV7-9,TRBJ1-1,TRBD1,14,many,TGTGCCAGCAGCTTAGCGGGACAGGGAAGTGAAGCTTTCTTT,CASSLAGQGSEAFF
TRBV5-1,TRBJ2-1,TRBD2,17,many,TGCGCCAGCAGCCTCCGGGTAGCGGGAGGTACCTACAATGAGCAGTTCTTC,CASSLRVAGGTYNEQFF
TRBV3-1,TRBJ1-2,-,13,few,TGTGCCAGCAGCCAAGATTACAGATTTGGCTACACCTTC,CASSQDYRFGYTF
TRBV5-1,TRBJ2-7,-,16,many,TGCGCCAGCAGCTTGGTTTCGGGGGTTGGGTCCTACGAGCAGTACTTC,CASSLVSGVGSYEQYF
TRBV10-2,TRBJ2-1,-,15,-,TGCGCCAGCAGTGCGGTGCCTCCGCTTGACAATGAGCAGTTCTTC,CASSAVPPLDNEQFF
TRBV7-9,TRBJ2-5,TRBD2,15,-,TGTGCCAGCAGCCGAGGAGCGGGAATTAGTGAGACCCAGTACTTC,CASSRGAGISETQYF
TRBV29-1,TRBJ2-7,TRBD2,14,few,TGCAGCGTTGTTTTGCGGGAGGTGGAATACGAGCAGTACTTC,CSVVLREVEYEQYF
TRBV12-3/TRBV12-4,TRBJ2-3,-,16,many,TGTGCCAGCAGTTTAGCACAGGGACCTAGCACAGATACGCAGTATTTT,CASSLAQGPSTDTQYF
TRBV29-1,TRBJ2-1,-,14,-,TGCAGCGTCGCCCCTCGTTTGTCCTACAATGAGCAGTTCTTC,CSVAPRLSYNEQFF
TRBV7-9,TRBJ2-7,TRBD2,16,-,TGTGCCAGCAGCTCTGAACTAGCGGGATATTTATACGAGCAGTACTTC,CASSSELAGYLYEQYF
TRBV20-1,TRBJ2-1,TRBD2,15,-,TGCAGTGCCACTCCCCTAGCGGGTTCCTACAATGAGCAGTTCTTC,CSATPLAGSYNEQFF
TRBV6-1,TRBJ2-5,-,14,few,TGTGCCAGCACCCCACGGTCCAGCGGCGAGACCCAGTACTTC,CASTPRSSGETQYF
TRBV18,TRBJ1-2,TRBD1,12,-,TGTGCCAGCTCACGAGAACAGGGGGCTTTAACCTTC,CASSREQGALTF
TRBV11-1,TRBJ2-1,TRBD2,18,-,TGTGCCAGCAGCTCCCCTAGCGGGAGGGTTCGCTCCTACAATGAGCAGTTCTTC,CASSSPSGRVRSYNEQFF
TRBV20-1,TRBJ2-1,-,13,many,TGCAGTCAAAGGAGCGCTGGGGTCGATGAGCAGTTCTTC,CSQRSAGVDEQFF
TRBV29-1,TRBJ2-1,TRBD1,13,-,TGCAGCGTTGGCGCAGGGGGAATTAATGAGCAGTTCTTC,CSVGAGGINEQFF
TRBV28,TRBJ1-3,TRBD1,20,few,TGTGCCAGCAGTTTAGGCCTCCGGACCGGGACAGGGGAAAGAAGAAACACCATATATTTT,CASSLGLRTGTGERRNTIYF
TRBV5-1,TRBJ1-4,-,13,few,TGCGCCAGCAGCTTGGCGCCCCCAGAAAAACTGTTTTTT,CASSLAPPEKLFF
TRBV6-1,TRBJ2-1,TRBD1,15,-,TGTGCCAGCAGTCCCAGGGCCCAGGGGGAGAATGAGCAGTTCTTC,CASSPRAQGENEQFF
TRBV20-1,TRBJ2-1,TRBD2,14,many,TGCAGTGCAACAGGACTAGCGGGTTACAATGAGCAGTTCTTC,CSATGLAGYNEQFF
TRBV7-7,TRBJ2-1,TRBD1,15,many,TGTGCTAGCAGCCCCTGGACAGGGGCTGACAATGAGCAGTTCTTC,CASSPWTGADNEQFF
TRBV20-1,TRBJ2-5,-,12,few,TGCAGTGCTAGAGATCGCGTGGAGACCCAGTACTTC,CSARDRVETQYF